This is a list of T cell receptor beta chains from one sample in a study of cytomegalovirus exposure and HLA in healthy donors. The table came from immunoSEQ multiplex PCR; TCRdb's copy has only in-frame clones and leaves some out. This table has roughly 150,000 clones, around 79% appearing once. Sequencing was performed on PBMCs. All receptors derive from a male donor in good health and CMV-seronegative. Each CDR3 is given with its conserved first and last residue. Each record gives: CDR3 protein, CDR3 DNA, V gene, D gene, J gene, clone size. D genes are given only for firm matches. Rows give clone size only sometimes, using once, few, many, or a class for an expanded clone.

CDR3 protein: CASSVGAGANGLTF
CDR3 DNA: TGTGCCAGCAGCGTGGGGGCTGGGGCCAACGGCCTGACTTTC
V gene: TRBV9
D gene: -
J gene: TRBJ2-6
clone size: few

CDR3 protein: CASSYSGTYNEQFF
CDR3 DNA: TGTGCCAGCAGTTACTCCGGGACTTACAATGAGCAGTTCTTC
V gene: TRBV9
D gene: -
J gene: TRBJ2-1
clone size: -

CDR3 protein: CSSSPRPAGGNSPLHF
CDR3 DNA: TGTTCCAGCAGCCCCCGTCCGGCGGGGGGAAATTCACCCCTCCACTTT
V gene: TRBV7-9
D gene: -
J gene: TRBJ1-6
clone size: -

CDR3 protein: CASSYSNREAFF
CDR3 DNA: TGTGCCAGCAGTTACTCGAACAGGGAGGCTTTCTTT
V gene: TRBV6-5
D gene: -
J gene: TRBJ1-1
clone size: -

CDR3 protein: CASSQDEAYNEQFF
CDR3 DNA: TGTGCCAGCAGCCAAGATGAAGCGTACAATGAGCAGTTCTTC
V gene: TRBV4-2
D gene: -
J gene: TRBJ2-1
clone size: few

CDR3 protein: CASSGAAQETQYF
CDR3 DNA: TGCGCCAGCAGCGGGGCGGCCCAAGAGACCCAGTACTTC
V gene: TRBV5-1
D gene: -
J gene: TRBJ2-5
clone size: -

CDR3 protein: CASSSLTGRSYEQYF
CDR3 DNA: TGCGCCAGCAGCTCCTTGACAGGGAGGAGTTACGAGCAGTACTTC
V gene: TRBV5-1
D gene: -
J gene: TRBJ2-7
clone size: -

CDR3 protein: CASSPGLAATGELFF
CDR3 DNA: TGTGCCAGCAGCCCGGGACTAGCGGCCACCGGGGAGCTGTTTTTT
V gene: TRBV7-9
D gene: TRBD2
J gene: TRBJ2-2
clone size: -

CDR3 protein: CARSKERAGQGITDTQYF
CDR3 DNA: TGTGCCAGAAGCAAAGAGAGGGCGGGACAGGGAATCACAGATACGCAGTATTTT
V gene: TRBV5-3
D gene: TRBD1
J gene: TRBJ2-3
clone size: -

CDR3 protein: CASNPRQNTEAFF
CDR3 DNA: TGTGCCAGCAACCCTCGTCAGAATACTGAAGCTTTCTTT
V gene: TRBV6-5
D gene: -
J gene: TRBJ1-1
clone size: -

CDR3 protein: CASSLLGADYGYTF
CDR3 DNA: TGTGCCAGCAGCTTATTGGGGGCGGACTATGGCTACACCTTC
V gene: TRBV7-3
D gene: -
J gene: TRBJ1-2
clone size: once

CDR3 protein: CASSSQGADGYTF
CDR3 DNA: TGTGCCAGCAGTTCACAGGGGGCGGATGGCTACACCTTC
V gene: TRBV6-5
D gene: TRBD1
J gene: TRBJ1-2
clone size: -

CDR3 protein: CASSLTDAVSGEQFF
CDR3 DNA: TGTGCCAGCAGCTTAACAGACGCCGTTTCGGGTGAGCAGTTCTTC
V gene: TRBV7-3
D gene: -
J gene: TRBJ2-1
clone size: -

CDR3 protein: CASTILYSTDTQYF
CDR3 DNA: TGTGCCAGCACTATCCTATATAGCACAGATACGCAGTATTTT
V gene: TRBV2
D gene: -
J gene: TRBJ2-3
clone size: -

CDR3 protein: CASSETGTGRYEQYF
CDR3 DNA: TGTGCCAGCAGTGAAACCGGGACAGGGAGATACGAGCAGTACTTC
V gene: TRBV6-1
D gene: TRBD1
J gene: TRBJ2-7
clone size: -

CDR3 protein: CASSLVGAGTEAFF
CDR3 DNA: TGTGCCAGCAGTTTAGTGGGGGCTGGTACTGAAGCTTTCTTT
V gene: TRBV27
D gene: -
J gene: TRBJ1-1
clone size: -

CDR3 protein: CASSLELKSYEQYF
CDR3 DNA: TGTGCCAGCAGCTTGGAGCTGAAGTCCTACGAGCAGTACTTC
V gene: TRBV5-7
D gene: -
J gene: TRBJ2-7
clone size: once

CDR3 protein: CASSEAGRGDNEQFF
CDR3 DNA: TGTGCCAGCAGTGAAGCAGGCAGGGGAGACAATGAGCAGTTCTTC
V gene: TRBV2
D gene: -
J gene: TRBJ2-1
clone size: -

CDR3 protein: CASSPSGGLTGELFF
CDR3 DNA: TGTGCCAGCAGCCCCTCGGGGGGCCTCACCGGGGAGCTGTTTTTT
V gene: TRBV11-3
D gene: -
J gene: TRBJ2-2
clone size: few

CDR3 protein: CASSLAGASGTQYF
CDR3 DNA: TGTGCCAGCAGCCTAGCGGGAGCCTCGGGGACGCAGTATTTT
V gene: TRBV5-4
D gene: TRBD2
J gene: TRBJ2-3
clone size: few

CDR3 protein: CASTKSGSSGNTIYF
CDR3 DNA: TGCGCCAGCACCAAGTCAGGGTCCTCTGGAAACACCATATATTTT
V gene: TRBV5-1
D gene: -
J gene: TRBJ1-3
clone size: -

CDR3 protein: CASSILAANTGELFF
CDR3 DNA: TGTGCCAGTAGTATTTTAGCAGCGAACACCGGGGAGCTGTTTTTT
V gene: TRBV19
D gene: -
J gene: TRBJ2-2
clone size: -

CDR3 protein: CASSDGATPADTEAFF
CDR3 DNA: TGCGCCAGCAGTGATGGGGCCACGCCGGCGGACACTGAAGCTTTCTTT
V gene: TRBV10-1
D gene: -
J gene: TRBJ1-1
clone size: -

CDR3 protein: CASRTSRGVMETQYF
CDR3 DNA: TGCGCCAGCAGAACCTCTCGGGGGGTGATGGAGACCCAGTACTTC
V gene: TRBV5-1
D gene: TRBD2
J gene: TRBJ2-5
clone size: -